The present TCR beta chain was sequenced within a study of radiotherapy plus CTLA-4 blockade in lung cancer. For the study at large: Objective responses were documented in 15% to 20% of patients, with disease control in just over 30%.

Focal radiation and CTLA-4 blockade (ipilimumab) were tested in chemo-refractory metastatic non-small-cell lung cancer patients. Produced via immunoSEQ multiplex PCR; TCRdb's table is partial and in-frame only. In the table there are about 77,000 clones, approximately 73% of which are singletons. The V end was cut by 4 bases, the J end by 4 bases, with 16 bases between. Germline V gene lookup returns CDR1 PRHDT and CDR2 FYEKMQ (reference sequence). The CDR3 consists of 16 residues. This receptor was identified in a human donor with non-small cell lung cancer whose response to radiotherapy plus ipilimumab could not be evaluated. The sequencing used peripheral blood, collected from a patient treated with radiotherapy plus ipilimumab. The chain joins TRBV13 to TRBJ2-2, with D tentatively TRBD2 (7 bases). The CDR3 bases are TGTGCCAGCAGCTCAACCCTGAGGGGGGGCACCGGGGAGCTGTTTTTT. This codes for CASSSTLRGGTGELFF. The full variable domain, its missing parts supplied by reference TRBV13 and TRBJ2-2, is AAGVIQSPRHLIKEKRETATLKCYPIPRHDTVYWYQQGPGQDPQFLISFYEKMQSDKGSIPDRFSAQQFSDYHSELNMSSLELGDSALYFCASSSTLRGGTGELFFGEGSRLTVL.